This TCR beta chain was found in a study of human T cells and chemical hapten exposure. This clonotype was seen only a few times. Time point given: pre-sensitization, week 0. Treatment reported: therapeutic diphenylcyclopropenone sensitization with weekly scalp DPC. Samples of blood were obtained prior to the application of each patch test. Patients had alopecia, were aged 18 to 70, and were not pregnant. Germline CDR1 and CDR2: SGDLS and YYNGEE. Trimming stripped 3 bases from V and 2 bases from J, with 12 bases between. The CDR3 runs to 14 residues. Using its own MiXCR run on the RACE reads, TCRdb lists one record per CDR3 protein. The sample contains around 380,000 distinct CDR3 sequences, 5.5% of which appear only once.

The origin of this receptor is a woman aged 18-29 years with alopecia areata. Some clones in this sample may be carry-over from other donors' samples. The rearrangement links TRBV9 to TRBJ2-7, with TRBD1 as a possible D gene (6 bases). Sequenced material: whole blood, taken in connection with sensitization to the hapten diphenylcyclopropenone (DPC). The CDR3 protein is CASSARQDTYEQYF. The CDR3 DNA follows: TGTGCCAGCAGCGCCCGACAGGACACCTACGAGCAGTACTTC.